The 20 T cell receptor beta chains below all came from one sample that was sequenced in a study of shared clonotypes between healthy human individuals. This table comes from immunoSEQ multiplex PCR, and its TCRdb copy is limited to in-frame clones, with some not included. The sample includes roughly 1.5 million clones, 98% seen only once; the top ten take about 0.45%. The source material was naive CD4+ T cells sorted from blood. This sample's subset: CD45RA+ positively selected. The receptors stem from a man aged 25-45 years in good health.

The V call is TRBV7-9, the J call TRBJ2-7; possible D gene TRBD1, 6 bases. CDR1 and CDR2 (germline): SEHNR, FQNEAQ (reference sequence). V was shortened by 5 bases and J by 3 bases, with 14 bases between the two germline ends. The CDR3 covers 14 residues. The CDR3 DNA sequence: TGTGCCAGCAGCCCAGGGGCCCTAGACTACGAGCAGTACTTC. Translation gives CASSPGALDYEQYF. The full variable domain, rest sourced from reference TRBV7-9 and TRBJ2-7, is DTGVSQNPRHKITKRGQNVTFRCDPISEHNRLYWYRQTLGQGPEFLTYFQNEAQLEKSRLLSDRFSAERPKGSFSTLEIQRTEQGDSAMYLCASSPGALDYEQYFGPGTRLTVT.

V gene TRBV7-2 combines with J gene TRBJ2-5; D is perhaps TRBD1 (6 bases). The CDR3 covers 16 residues. CDR1 is SGHTA, CDR2 FQGNSA, per germline. V lost 4 bases to trimming and J lost 2 bases, with 17 bases between them. CDR3 DNA sequence: TGTGCCAGCAGCTGGATTATCAGGGGAACACAAGAGACCCAGTACTTC. As protein: CASSWIIRGTQETQYF.

V and J are TRBV11-2 and TRBJ2-3, with TRBD2 as a possible D gene (6 bases). The CDR3 runs to 14 residues. Germline lookup yields CDR1 SGHAT and CDR2 FQNNGV. Deletions cut 7 bases from V and 4 bases from J, with 15 bases between. CDR3 bases: TGTGCCAGCACCCCGGGGTGGGGGGCAGATACGCAGTATTTT. Residues: CASTPGWGADTQYF.

To note about this clone: This sequence may be a read error, since a much larger clone differs from it by one base. The CDR3 DNA follows: TGCGCCAGCAGCCAAGAATGGGCCGGGGAGCTGTTTTTT. Protein product: CASSQEWAGELFF. The chain couples TRBV4-3 to TRBJ2-2, with D uncertain. Trimming removed 0 bases at V and 6 bases at J, with 5 bases between. Germline V lookup: CDR1 LGHNA, CDR2 YSLEER. This CDR3 has 13 residues.

The V and J genes are TRBV19 and TRBJ2-1; 10 positions match TRBD2. Trimming at V came to 4 bases and at J to 6 bases, leaving 12 bases not matched to a gene. The CDR3 has 17 amino acids. Germline-derived CDR1 and CDR2 are LNHDA and SQIVND (reference sequence). CDR3 nucleotides: TGTGCCAGTAGTACCACTCTAGCGGGAGTGGCGATCAATGAGCAGTTCTTC. Residues: CASSTTLAGVAINEQFF.

The chain combines TRBV9 with TRBJ2-7; 12 positions match TRBD2. Trimming at V came to 4 bases and at J to 3 bases, leaving 5 bases not matched to a gene. Looked up from germline, CDR1 is SGDLS and CDR2 is YYNGEE. The CDR3 spans 15 residues. The CDR3 region is CASSNLAGGNYEQYF. The CDR3, as DNA: TGTGCCAGCAGCAATCTAGCGGGAGGGAACTACGAGCAGTACTTC.

The V and J genes are TRBV5-1 and TRBJ2-3; D is possibly TRBD2 (6 bases). Germline CDR1 reads SGHRS; CDR2 reads YFSETQ. V lost 6 bases, J lost 1 base, and 15 bases lay in between. The CDR3 has 15 amino acids. DNA for the CDR3: TGCGCCAGCAACCGGGACCCGGGAGGCACAGATACGCAGTATTTT. This sequence encodes CASNRDPGGTDTQYF.

The V gene is TRBV29-1, the J gene TRBJ1-2; no definite D call. Trimming removed 6 bases at V and 6 bases at J, with 2 bases between. Germline CDR1 reads SQVTM; CDR2 reads ANQGSEA. The CDR3 runs 8 residues. In DNA, the CDR3 is TGCAGCGTAAATGGCTACACCTTC. This encodes CSVNGYTF.

This clone was seen once. The chain is built from TRBV4-3 and TRBJ1-2, with no clear D. Trimming removed 3 bases from V and 6 bases from J, with 20 bases in between. This CDR3 region has 16 residues. Germline CDR1 is LGHNA and CDR2 is YSLEER. The CDR3 DNA is TGCGCCAGCAGCCACTCACCCAAAATGGCGGGGAATGGCTACACCTTC. Its translation is CASSHSPKMAGNGYTF.

The genes are TRBV7-2 and TRBJ2-7; TRBD2 is a possible D gene (5 bases). Germline CDR1 and CDR2: SGHTA and FQGNSA. The CDR3 loop spans 16 amino acids. Trimming took off 5 bases at V and 0 bases at J, with 17 bases between the two ends. The CDR3 protein is CASSLDYWAASYEQYF. CDR3 sequence (DNA): TGTGCCAGCAGCCTTGACTATTGGGCCGCCTCCTACGAGCAGTACTTC.

Turning to this clone: The identical CDR3 is also encoded by other nucleotide sequences in the sample. This chain connects TRBV7-9 to TRBJ1-5; TRBD1 is a possible D gene (5 bases). CDR3 length: 12 residues. V was cut by 1 base and J by 7 bases, with 5 bases left in between. Germline-derived CDR1 and CDR2 are SEHNR and FQNEAQ (reference sequence). For the CDR3, the DNA is TGTGCCAGCAGCTTAGGGGGGCAGCCCCAGCATTTT. Protein product: CASSLGGQPQHF.

V and J are TRBV18 and TRBJ1-2; TRBD1 might be the D (5 bases). Trimming removed 3 bases from V and 8 bases from J, with 22 bases in between. The CDR3 totals 16 residues. CDR1 KGHSH and CDR2 LQKENI come from the germline V gene. CDR3 DNA: TGTGCCAGCTCACCCCTACCCCAGGGATTGGCGGAAGGCTACACCTTC. This gives the protein CASSPLPQGLAEGYTF.

The chain carries TRBV27 and TRBJ2-7; 10 bases match TRBD2. The ends lost 6 bases at V and 3 bases at J; junction bases unmatched: 8. The germline gives CDR1 MNHEY, CDR2 SMNVEV (reference sequence). The CDR3 is 15 residues long. The CDR3 sequence is CASRELGTSDYEQYF. The DNA for the CDR3 is TGTGCCAGCAGGGAATTGGGGACTAGCGACTACGAGCAGTACTTC.

With respect to this clone: Other nucleotide sequences from this sample produce the same CDR3. V usage is TRBV7-2 and J usage is TRBJ2-7; D uncertain. The germline gives CDR1 SGHTA, CDR2 FQGNSA. This CDR3 contains 11 residues. The germline V and J ends were trimmed by 5 bases and 3 bases, with 5 bases remaining between them. In DNA form, the CDR3 reads TGTGCCAGCAGCACCATCTACGAGCAGTACTTC. It specifies CASSTIYEQYF.

The J gene is TRBJ2-7, the V gene TRBV5-1; D is possibly TRBD1 (5 bases). The germline gives CDR1 SGHRS, CDR2 YFSETQ. The length of the CDR3 is 16 residues. V dropped 4 bases and J dropped 3 bases, with 20 bases sitting between them. The CDR3 loop reads CASSPMWQGAFYEQYF. The CDR3 DNA sequence: TGCGCCAGCAGCCCAATGTGGCAGGGCGCCTTCTACGAGCAGTACTTC.

The table lists this clone with a count of one. This chain connects TRBV10-3 to TRBJ1-3, with 10 bases that match TRBD1. V gave up 10 bases and J gave up 5 bases; unmatched junction bases: 5. CDR1 is ENHRY and CDR2 is SYGVKD in the germline V gene. This CDR3 region has 13 residues. Written as DNA, the CDR3 is TGTGCCAGCAGACAGGGGGCCAGAAACACCATATATTTT. Translating gives CASRQGARNTIYF.

V gene TRBV6-5 combines with J gene TRBJ1-4; 8 bases map to TRBD1. J was trimmed by 12 bases and V by 5 bases; bases with no gene match: 8. Germline-derived CDR1 and CDR2 are MNHEY and SVGAGI. The CDR3 is made up of 13 amino acids. CDR3 amino acids: CASSRSGGLELFF. As DNA, the CDR3 is TGTGCCAGCAGTCGATCAGGGGGCCTGGAACTGTTTTTT.

The chain couples TRBV18 to TRBJ2-5; 8 nucleotides line up with TRBD1. CDR1 and CDR2 (germline): KGHSH, LQKENI. The V and J ends lost 1 base and 2 bases, in that order; junction bases with no gene match: 3. The CDR3 spans 15 residues. DNA of the CDR3: TGTGCCAGCTCACCACGGACAGGGACGCAAGAGACCCAGTACTTC. Amino acid sequence: CASSPRTGTQETQYF.

The rearrangement uses TRBV2 and TRBJ2-3; D possibly corresponds to TRBD2 (6 bases). Trimming removed 3 bases at V and 3 bases at J, with 13 bases between. This CDR3 is built from 15 residues. Germline loops: CDR1 SNHLY, CDR2 FYNNEI. The CDR3 DNA sequence: TGTGCCAGCAGTGAGCGGGGTTGGGGTACAGATACGCAGTATTTT. Its translation: CASSERGWGTDTQYF. Supplemented by reference TRBV2 and TRBJ2-3, the full variable domain reads EPEVTQTPSHQVTQMGQEVILRCVPISNHLYFYWYRQILGQKVEFLVSFYNNEISEKSEIFDDQFSVERPDGSNFTLKIRSTKLEDSAMYFCASSERGWGTDTQYFGPGTRLTVL.

The chain uses TRBV19 and TRBJ2-1, with a tentative D call TRBD2 (5 bases). The CDR3 spans 13 residues. Germline values: CDR1 LNHDA, CDR2 SQIVND (reference sequence). V dropped 11 bases and J dropped 0 bases, with 11 bases sitting between them. The CDR3 DNA reads TGTGCCGCCGCGGGCAACTCCTACAATGAGCAGTTCTTC. Amino acid sequence: CAAAGNSYNEQFF.